These 31 T cell receptor beta chains came from one sample sequenced in a study of shared clonotypes between healthy human individuals. The table came from immunoSEQ multiplex PCR; TCRdb's copy has only in-frame clones and leaves some out. The data show more than 2 million clones, about 95% seen once. Terminally differentiated effector memory CD45RA+ cells were left out of the naive CD8 fraction, which was CD45RO-negative and positively selected for CCR7. Specimen: naive CD8+ T cells sorted from blood. The receptors were sampled from a man aged 18-30 years in good health.

As regards this clone: Relative to the germline gene, one junction end is altered; a read error may explain this. The chain has TRBV7-7 and TRBJ2-1; the D is unclear. In germline, CDR1 is SSHAT, CDR2 FNYEAQ (reference sequence). The CDR3 is 15 residues long. CDR3: CASSPFGVDYNEQFF. As DNA, the CDR3 is TGTGCTAGCAGCCCGTTTGGGGTCGATTACAATGAGCAGTTCTTC.

J is TRBJ2-3 and V is TRBV15; 9 bases are a match to TRBD1. The CDR3 sequence is 18 residues long. J was trimmed by 0 bases and V by 2 bases; bases with no gene match: 9. CDR1 is LNHNV and CDR2 is YYDKDF in the germline V gene (reference sequence). The chain's CDR3 is CATSRSFGQGSSTDTQYF. Written as DNA, the CDR3 is TGTGCCACCAGCAGAAGTTTTGGACAGGGGAGTAGCACAGATACGCAGTATTTT. The full variable domain, in which reference TRBV15 and TRBJ2-3 provide the parts outside the CDR3, is DAMVIQNPRYQVTQFGKPVTLSCSQTLNHNVMYWYQQKSSQAPKLLFHYYDKDFNNEADTPDNFQSRRPNTSFCFLDIRSPGLGDTAMYLCATSRSFGQGSSTDTQYFGPGTRLTVL.

J is TRBJ2-3 and V is TRBV4-3; D call uncertain. The CDR3 consists of 14 residues. Germline loops: CDR1 LGHNA, CDR2 YSLEER. V was pared by 1 base and J by 6 bases, with 11 bases between. The chain's CDR3 is CASSQVLPGDTQYF. The DNA for the CDR3 is TGCGCCAGCAGCCAAGTTCTGCCGGGCGATACGCAGTATTTT.

This chain links TRBV23-1 with TRBJ1-2; 8 positions agree with TRBD1. TRBV23-1 qualifies as an ORF whose function is uncertain. The V gene end was trimmed by 4 bases and the J gene end by 2 bases; junction bases not matched to a gene: 6. The CDR3 runs 15 residues. Here the CDR3 reads CASSLLDRVNYGYTF. The CDR3 coding sequence is TGCGCCAGCAGTCTCTTGGACAGGGTGAACTATGGCTACACCTTC.

This chain uses TRBV12-5 with TRBJ2-3; D unresolved. This CDR3 has 15 residues. From germline, CDR1 is LGHNT and CDR2 FRNRAP. V was pared by 6 bases and J by 1 base, with 14 bases between. The CDR3: CASGILDPGTDTQYF. The CDR3 bases are TGTGCTAGTGGCATCCTAGACCCAGGCACAGATACGCAGTATTTT. The complete variable domain, with remaining parts taken from reference TRBV12-5 and TRBJ2-3, reads DARVTQTPRHKVTEMGQEVTMRCQPILGHNTVFWYRQTMMQGLELLAYFRNRAPLDDSGMPKDRFSAEMPDATLATLKIQPSEPRDSAVYFCASGILDPGTDTQYFGPGTRLTVL.

V and J are TRBV27 and TRBJ2-7; tentative D call: TRBD1 (5 bases). The CDR3 extends over 15 amino acids. Trimming removed 3 bases from V and 2 bases from J, with 14 bases in between. The germline CDR1 and CDR2 sequences are MNHEY and SMNVEV (reference sequence). CDR3 in amino acids: CASSFSGKTPYEQYF. CDR3 in DNA: TGTGCCAGCAGTTTCTCAGGGAAGACCCCCTACGAGCAGTACTTC.

The chain couples TRBV27 to TRBJ2-1, with D hard to call. Germline CDR1 reads MNHEY; CDR2 reads SMNVEV (reference sequence). This CDR3 contains 13 residues. The V and J ends lost 1 base and 4 bases respectively, with 5 bases between them. The CDR3 sequence is CASSLYGYNEQFF. CDR3 nucleotide sequence: TGTGCCAGCAGTTTATACGGTTACAATGAGCAGTTCTTC.

On this clone: This sample also contains other DNA sequences that code for the same CDR3. The rearrangement joins TRBV9 to TRBJ1-5; D not certain. CDR1 and CDR2 from the germline V gene are SGDLS and YYNGEE. The CDR3 has 15 amino acids. The V gene lost 0 bases and the J gene lost 0 bases, with 7 bases spanning the gap. CDR3 sequence: CASSVAGLSNQPQHF. CDR3 nucleotides: TGTGCCAGCAGCGTAGCGGGCCTTAGCAATCAGCCCCAGCATTTT.

The chain employs TRBV10-3 and TRBJ2-5; 9 bases align to TRBD2. Germline trimming cut 8 bases from V and 4 bases from J; bases unmatched to any gene: 11. Germline V gene sequence: CDR1 ENHRY, CDR2 SYGVKD. This CDR3 is 15 amino acids long. The CDR3 DNA follows: TGTGCCATCGCCGTCGCGGGAGGGGGCCGAGAGACCCAGTACTTC. Translated: CAIAVAGGGRETQYF.

The V and J genes are TRBV11-1 and TRBJ2-7; D is uncertain. The V and J ends lost 5 bases and 4 bases respectively, with 9 bases between them. The CDR3 has 12 amino acids. The germline V gene encodes CDR1 SGHAT and CDR2 FQDESV (reference sequence). CDR3 in DNA: TGTGCCAGCAGCCACTGGGAATACGAGCAGTACTTC. It is translated as CASSHWEYEQYF.

The rearrangement links TRBV15 to TRBJ2-7; 8 bases align to TRBD2. Trimming took 4 bases from V and 6 from J; bases not matched to a gene: 11. This CDR3 has 15 residues. CDR1 is LNHNV and CDR2 is YYDKDF in the germline V gene (reference sequence). Here the CDR3 reads CATSTRGAESSEQYF. The CDR3, as DNA: TGTGCCACCAGCACGCGGGGGGCGGAAAGCAGCGAGCAGTACTTC.

The chain joins TRBV4-1 to TRBJ2-1; D remains ambiguous. V lost 0 bases to trimming and J lost 4 bases, with 7 bases between them. The CDR3 covers 14 residues. Germline V gene sequence: CDR1 MGHRA, CDR2 YSYEKL. The CDR3, as DNA: TGCGCCAGCAGCCAAGATGCGACTTACAATGAGCAGTTCTTC. As protein: CASSQDATYNEQFF.

Notes on this clone: The identical CDR3 is also encoded by other nucleotide sequences in the sample. This sequence joins TRBV10-3 and TRBJ2-1; TRBD2 might be the D (5 bases). V lost 7 bases and J lost 0, with 10 bases in between. The CDR3 length is 14 residues. The germline V gene encodes CDR1 ENHRY and CDR2 SYGVKD. For the CDR3, the DNA is TGTGCCATCAAAAGCGGAAGCTCCTACAATGAGCAGTTCTTC. It specifies CAIKSGSSYNEQFF.

The V and J genes are TRBV9 and TRBJ2-2, with 10 bases matching TRBD2. The CDR3 spans 17 residues. Germline V gives CDR1 SGDLS, CDR2 YYNGEE. V shed 4 bases, J shed 7 bases, and the junction held 13 bases outside the gene matches. As DNA, the CDR3 is TGTGCCAGCAGCCCCCAACCGGGACTAGCGTCAGGCGGGGAGCTGTTTTTT. Residues: CASSPQPGLASGGELFF.

The gene calls are TRBV19 and TRBJ2-5; TRBD1 is a possible D gene (6 bases). From germline, CDR1 is LNHDA and CDR2 SQIVND (reference sequence). The ends were cut back, 2 bases at V and 5 bases at J, with 15 bases in the middle. The CDR3 has 15 residues. CDR3 amino acids: CASSIYGGRGETQYF. The CDR3 DNA reads TGTGCCAGTAGTATATATGGGGGCAGGGGTGAGACCCAGTACTTC. The variable domain in full, with the rest retrieved from reference TRBV19 and TRBJ2-5, is DGGITQSPKYLFRKEGQNVTLSCEQNLNHDAMYWYRQDPGQGLRLIYYSQIVNDFQKGDIAEGYSVSREKKESFPLTVTSAQKNPTAFYLCASSIYGGRGETQYFGPGTRLLVL.

The chain recombines TRBV5-1 with TRBJ2-3; tentative D call: TRBD2 (5 bases). Germline CDR1 reads SGHRS; CDR2 reads YFSETQ. Deletions cut 3 bases from V and 0 bases from J, with 11 bases between. This CDR3 has 15 residues. In DNA form, the CDR3 reads TGCGCCAGCAGCTCCCGGGGTTCAAGCACAGATACGCAGTATTTT. It is translated as CASSSRGSSTDTQYF.

The rearrangement joins TRBV21-1 to TRBJ1-2. TRBV21-1 is described as a pseudogene. CDR3 length: 17 residues. The CDR3 region has the DNA TGTGCCAGCAGCAAAGGGCAGCCTCTTATTTCTAACTATGGCTACACCTTC. This encodes CASSKGQPLISNYGYTF.

This chain joins TRBV5-6 and TRBJ1-2, with D perhaps TRBD1 (5 bases). Germline V lookup: CDR1 SGHDT, CDR2 YYEEEE. CDR3 size: 12 residues. Trimming stripped 2 bases from V and 8 bases from J, with 10 bases between. The chain's CDR3 is CASSLYGTGYTF. CDR3 DNA: TGTGCCAGCAGCTTATACGGGACCGGCTACACCTTC.

Turning to this clone: Other DNA sequences in this specimen translate into the identical CDR3. The rearrangement joins TRBV9 to TRBJ2-1, with no clear D. Germline CDR1 reads SGDLS; CDR2 reads YYNGEE. V lost 3 bases to trimming and J lost 9 bases, with 7 bases between them. The CDR3 loop spans 11 amino acids. CDR3: CASSAAGEQFF. CDR3 DNA: TGTGCCAGCAGCGCCGCCGGTGAGCAGTTCTTC.

The chain links TRBV13 to TRBJ2-3; 13 bases map to TRBD2. This CDR3 region has 17 residues. Trimming cost V 4 bases and J 4 bases; bases outside gene matches: 8. Germline V gives CDR1 PRHDT, CDR2 FYEKMQ (reference sequence). CDR3 in amino acids: CASSSIRTSGSADTQYF. The CDR3 DNA reads TGTGCCAGCAGCTCGATCAGGACTAGCGGGAGCGCAGATACGCAGTATTTT.

Of note for this clone: The same CDR3 arises from other DNA sequences in this sample as well. The chain has TRBV27 and TRBJ2-7; 7 bases match TRBD2. The length of the CDR3 is 13 residues. Losses at the gene ends were 3 bases for V and 4 bases for J; bases not matched to a gene: 3. Germline-derived CDR1 and CDR2 are MNHEY and SMNVEV (reference sequence). CDR3 in amino acids: CASSFGGRYEQYF. The DNA of the CDR3 is TGTGCCAGCAGTTTCGGGGGGAGGTACGAGCAGTACTTC.

The chain combines TRBV9 with TRBJ2-3, with 7 bases fitting TRBD2. V lost 3 bases and J lost 3; bases outside the gene matches: 7. Germline lookup yields CDR1 SGDLS and CDR2 YYNGEE. This CDR3 is built from 15 residues. The CDR3 region has the DNA TGTGCCAGCAGCGATGGGTCGGGAGGTACAGATACGCAGTATTTT. Translation: CASSDGSGGTDTQYF.

This rearrangement joins TRBV2 to TRBJ1-1, with D tentatively TRBD1 (6 bases). V was trimmed by 3 bases and J by 3 bases, leaving 14 bases between them. Germline V gene sequence: CDR1 SNHLY, CDR2 FYNNEI. CDR3 length: 15 amino acids. DNA of the CDR3: TGTGCCAGCAGTGAGGTCAGGGGAACGGACACTGAAGCTTTCTTT. Its translation is CASSEVRGTDTEAFF.

The V and J genes are TRBV6-5 and TRBJ2-5; a weak D match, TRBD2 (6 bases). Germline CDR1 reads MNHEY; CDR2 reads SVGAGI. Trimming stripped 6 bases from V and 3 bases from J, with 14 bases between. The CDR3 totals 14 residues. The CDR3 nucleotides read TGTGCCAGCAGCCGCCAGGGAGGAAAAGAGACCCAGTACTTC. Translated: CASSRQGGKETQYF.

CDR3 coding DNA: TGTGCCATCAGTGCGGACAGAACCTACGAGCAGTACTTC. It translates to CAISADRTYEQYF. The V call is TRBV10-3, the J call TRBJ2-7; perhaps TRBD1 as D (6 bases). The CDR3 has 13 amino acids. Looked up from germline, CDR1 is ENHRY and CDR2 is SYGVKD. The V end lost 4 bases, the J end lost 2 bases, and 9 bases lay between the germline ends.

As DNA, the CDR3 is TGCAGTGCCCTCCCTAATGAAGCTTTCTTT. Translated: CSALPNEAFF. The J gene is TRBJ1-1, the V gene TRBV20-1; D gene uncertain. The CDR3 extends over 10 amino acids. CDR1 and CDR2 from the germline V gene are DFQATT and SNEGSKA (reference sequence). The V end was cut by 6 bases, the J end by 7 bases, with 9 bases between.

J is TRBJ1-2 and V is TRBV28; 7 bases are shared with TRBD1. The CDR3 contains 13 residues. Trimming took 5 bases from V and 3 from J; bases not matched to a gene: 3. In germline, CDR1 is MDHEN, CDR2 SYDVKM. In DNA form, the CDR3 reads TGTGCCAGCAGTCCACAGGGGTACTATGGCTACACCTTC. Its protein is CASSPQGYYGYTF.

The J gene is TRBJ2-7, the V gene TRBV27; TRBD2 matches 8 bases. This CDR3 has 16 residues. CDR1 is MNHEY, CDR2 SMNVEV, per germline (reference sequence). The junction had 11 bases not matched to a gene; V was cut back by 2 bases and J by 5 bases. Here the CDR3 DNA reads TGTGCCAGCAGTTTAACCTCAGCGGGAGTCTGGCACGAGCAGTACTTC. This encodes CASSLTSAGVWHEQYF.

The chain uses TRBV10-3 and TRBJ1-2; weak D call: TRBD1 (6 bases). Germline assignment: CDR1 ENHRY and CDR2 SYGVKD. The CDR3 has 15 residues. Trimming removed 3 bases at V and 4 bases at J, with 15 bases between. The DNA of the CDR3 is TGTGCCATCAGTGACCGGACAGAGGTACGCTATGGCTACACCTTC. Translation: CAISDRTEVRYGYTF.

V is TRBV4-3 and J is TRBJ2-1; TRBD2 might be the D (6 bases). CDR1 is LGHNA, CDR2 YSLEER, per germline. The CDR3 runs to 15 residues. Trimming removed 0 bases from V and 6 bases from J, with 12 bases in between. The CDR3, as DNA: TGCGCCAGCAGCCAAGATATCGGGAGTCTCAATGAGCAGTTCTTC. Translating gives CASSQDIGSLNEQFF.

The V and J genes are TRBV19 and TRBJ1-1, with 9 bases fitting TRBD1. Per the germline V gene, CDR1 is LNHDA and CDR2 is SQIVND (reference sequence). The CDR3 extends over 17 amino acids. Trimming removed 0 bases from V and 4 bases from J; junction bases left unmatched: 9. CDR3 sequence reads: CASSIDPRTGEFTEAFF. For the CDR3, the DNA is TGTGCCAGTAGTATAGATCCTCGGACAGGGGAATTCACTGAAGCTTTCTTT.